This T cell receptor beta chain was observed in a study of cytomegalovirus exposure and HLA in healthy donors. Turning to this clone: Its cognate antigen is unknown.

PCR amplification relied on 60 Vbeta primers (plus 13 Jbeta primers). Sequencing was performed with immunoSEQ multiplex PCR; in TCRdb, only in-frame clones are kept and a portion is missing. The table includes just under 95,000 clones, roughly 80% detected once. Study-level findings and limits: As immune exposure information, only CMV serostatus was available.

Sequences were obtained from PBMCs. This clonotype was sampled from a man aged 50 or older in good health and CMV-seropositive.

CDR3 coding DNA: TGTGCCAGCAGCTTAAGCACGTTTGTGGGGGCCCGGTTAGGAGAGACCCAGTACTTC. Translated, it gives CASSLSTFVGARLGETQYF. The chain couples TRBV7-9 to TRBJ2-5, with D maybe TRBD1 (6 bases). The V gene's germline CDR1 is SEHNR and CDR2 FQNEAQ (reference sequence). The V gene lost 2 bases and the J gene lost 4 bases, with 26 bases spanning the gap. The CDR3 spans 19 residues.